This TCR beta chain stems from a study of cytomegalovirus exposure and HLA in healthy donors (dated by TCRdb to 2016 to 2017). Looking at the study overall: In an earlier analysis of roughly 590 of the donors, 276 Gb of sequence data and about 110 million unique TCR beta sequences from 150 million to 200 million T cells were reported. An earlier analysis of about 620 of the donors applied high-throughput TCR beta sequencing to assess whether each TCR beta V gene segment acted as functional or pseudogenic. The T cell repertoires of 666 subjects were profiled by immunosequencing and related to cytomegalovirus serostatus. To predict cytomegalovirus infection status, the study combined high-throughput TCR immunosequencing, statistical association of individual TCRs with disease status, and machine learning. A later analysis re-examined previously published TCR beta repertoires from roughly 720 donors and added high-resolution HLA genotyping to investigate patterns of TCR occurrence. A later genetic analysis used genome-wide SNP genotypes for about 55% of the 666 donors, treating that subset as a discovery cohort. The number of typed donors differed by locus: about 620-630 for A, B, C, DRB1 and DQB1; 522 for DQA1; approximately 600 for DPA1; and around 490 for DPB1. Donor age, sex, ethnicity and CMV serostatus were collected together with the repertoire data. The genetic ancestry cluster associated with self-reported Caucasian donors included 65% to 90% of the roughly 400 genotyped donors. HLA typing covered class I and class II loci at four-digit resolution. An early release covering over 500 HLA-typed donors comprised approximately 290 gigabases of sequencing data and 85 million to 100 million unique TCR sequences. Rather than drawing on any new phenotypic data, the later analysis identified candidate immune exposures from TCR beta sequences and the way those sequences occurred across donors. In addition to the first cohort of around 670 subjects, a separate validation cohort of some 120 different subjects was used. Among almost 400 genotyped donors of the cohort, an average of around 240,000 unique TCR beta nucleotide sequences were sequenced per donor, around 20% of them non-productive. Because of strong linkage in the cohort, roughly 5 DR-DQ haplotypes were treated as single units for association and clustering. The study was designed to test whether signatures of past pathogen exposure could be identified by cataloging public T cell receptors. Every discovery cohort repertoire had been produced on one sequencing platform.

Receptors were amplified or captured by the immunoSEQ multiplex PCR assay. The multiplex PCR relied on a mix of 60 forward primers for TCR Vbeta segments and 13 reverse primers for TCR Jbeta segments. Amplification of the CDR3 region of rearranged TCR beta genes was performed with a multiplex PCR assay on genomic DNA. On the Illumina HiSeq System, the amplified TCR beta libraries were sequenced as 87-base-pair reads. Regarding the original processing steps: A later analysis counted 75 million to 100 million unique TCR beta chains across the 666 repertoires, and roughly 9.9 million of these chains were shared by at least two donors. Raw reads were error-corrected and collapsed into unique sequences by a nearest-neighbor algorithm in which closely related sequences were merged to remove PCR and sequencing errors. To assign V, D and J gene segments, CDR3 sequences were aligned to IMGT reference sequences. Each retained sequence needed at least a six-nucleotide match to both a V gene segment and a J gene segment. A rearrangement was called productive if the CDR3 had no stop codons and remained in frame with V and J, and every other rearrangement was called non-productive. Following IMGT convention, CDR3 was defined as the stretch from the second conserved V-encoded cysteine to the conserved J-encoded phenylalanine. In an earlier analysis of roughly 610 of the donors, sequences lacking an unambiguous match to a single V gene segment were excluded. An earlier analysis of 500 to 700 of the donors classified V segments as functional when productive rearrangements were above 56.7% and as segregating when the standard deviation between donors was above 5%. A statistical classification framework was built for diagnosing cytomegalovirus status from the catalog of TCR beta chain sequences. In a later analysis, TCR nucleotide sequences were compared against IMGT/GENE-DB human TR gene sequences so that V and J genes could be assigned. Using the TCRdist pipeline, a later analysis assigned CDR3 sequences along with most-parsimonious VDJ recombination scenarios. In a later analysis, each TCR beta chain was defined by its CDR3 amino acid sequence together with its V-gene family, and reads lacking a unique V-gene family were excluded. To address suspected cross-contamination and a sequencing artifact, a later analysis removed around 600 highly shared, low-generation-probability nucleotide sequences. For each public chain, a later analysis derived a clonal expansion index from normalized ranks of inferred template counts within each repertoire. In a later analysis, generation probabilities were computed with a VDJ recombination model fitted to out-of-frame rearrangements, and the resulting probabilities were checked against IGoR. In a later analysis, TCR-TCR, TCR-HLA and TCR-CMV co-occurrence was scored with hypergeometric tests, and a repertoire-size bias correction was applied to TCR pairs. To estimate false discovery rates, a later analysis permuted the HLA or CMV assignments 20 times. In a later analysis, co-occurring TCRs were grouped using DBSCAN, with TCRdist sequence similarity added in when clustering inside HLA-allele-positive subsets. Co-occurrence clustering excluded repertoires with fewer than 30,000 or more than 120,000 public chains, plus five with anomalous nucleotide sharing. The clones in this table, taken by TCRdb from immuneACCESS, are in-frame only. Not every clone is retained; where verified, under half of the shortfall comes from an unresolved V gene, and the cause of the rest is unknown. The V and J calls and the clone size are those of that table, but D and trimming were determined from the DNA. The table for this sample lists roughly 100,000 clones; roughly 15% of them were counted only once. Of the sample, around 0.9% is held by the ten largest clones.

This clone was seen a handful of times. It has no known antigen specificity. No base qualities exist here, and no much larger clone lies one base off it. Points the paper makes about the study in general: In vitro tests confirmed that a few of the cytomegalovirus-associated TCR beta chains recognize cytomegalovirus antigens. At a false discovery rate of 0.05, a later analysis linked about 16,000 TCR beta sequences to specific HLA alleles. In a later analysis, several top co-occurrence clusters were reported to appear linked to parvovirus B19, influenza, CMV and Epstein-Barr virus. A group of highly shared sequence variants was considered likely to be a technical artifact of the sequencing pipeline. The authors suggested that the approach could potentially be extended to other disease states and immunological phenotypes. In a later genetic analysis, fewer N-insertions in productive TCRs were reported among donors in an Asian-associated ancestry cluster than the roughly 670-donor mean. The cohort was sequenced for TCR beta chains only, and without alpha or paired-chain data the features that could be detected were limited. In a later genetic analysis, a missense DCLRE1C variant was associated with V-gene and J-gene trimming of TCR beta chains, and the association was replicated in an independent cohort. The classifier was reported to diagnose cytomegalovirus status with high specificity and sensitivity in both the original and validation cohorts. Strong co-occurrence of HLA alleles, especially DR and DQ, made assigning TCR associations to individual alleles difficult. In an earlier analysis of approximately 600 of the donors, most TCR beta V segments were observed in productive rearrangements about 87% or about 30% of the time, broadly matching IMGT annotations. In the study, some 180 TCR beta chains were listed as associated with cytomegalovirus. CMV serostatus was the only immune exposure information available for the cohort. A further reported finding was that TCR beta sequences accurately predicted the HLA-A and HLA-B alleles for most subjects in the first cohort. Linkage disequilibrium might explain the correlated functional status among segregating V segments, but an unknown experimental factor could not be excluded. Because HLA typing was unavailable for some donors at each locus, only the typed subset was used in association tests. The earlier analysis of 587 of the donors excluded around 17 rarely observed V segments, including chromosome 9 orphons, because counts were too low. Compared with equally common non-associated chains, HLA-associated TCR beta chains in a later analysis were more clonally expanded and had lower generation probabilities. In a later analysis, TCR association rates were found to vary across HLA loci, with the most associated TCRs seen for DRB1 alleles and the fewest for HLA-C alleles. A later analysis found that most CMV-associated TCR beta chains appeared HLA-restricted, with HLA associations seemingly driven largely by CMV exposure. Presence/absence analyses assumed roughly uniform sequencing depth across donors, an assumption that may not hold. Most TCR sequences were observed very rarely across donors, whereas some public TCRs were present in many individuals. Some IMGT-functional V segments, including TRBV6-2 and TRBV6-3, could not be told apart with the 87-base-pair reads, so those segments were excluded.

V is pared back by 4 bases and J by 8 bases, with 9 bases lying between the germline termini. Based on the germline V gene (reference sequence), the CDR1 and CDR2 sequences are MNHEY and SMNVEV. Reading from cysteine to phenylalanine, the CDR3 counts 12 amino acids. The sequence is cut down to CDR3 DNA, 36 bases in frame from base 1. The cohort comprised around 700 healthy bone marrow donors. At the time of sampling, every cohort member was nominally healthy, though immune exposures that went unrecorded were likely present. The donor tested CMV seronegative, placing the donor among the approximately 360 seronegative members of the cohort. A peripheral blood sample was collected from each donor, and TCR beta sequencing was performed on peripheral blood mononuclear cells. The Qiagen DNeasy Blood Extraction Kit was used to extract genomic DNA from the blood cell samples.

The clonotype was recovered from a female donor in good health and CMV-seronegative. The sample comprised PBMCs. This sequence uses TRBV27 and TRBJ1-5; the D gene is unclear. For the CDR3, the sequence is CASSSRGEPQHF. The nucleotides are TGTGCCAGCAGTTCACGAGGTGAGCCCCAGCATTTT.